This T cell receptor (beta chain) was captured in a study of vaccination effects on CD4 cells after COVID-19. In the study overall: Within the ViraFEST assay, antigen-specific CD4+ T cells underwent expansion with viral peptide pools prior to sequencing.

Clones were sequenced by immunoSEQ multiplex PCR, and TCRdb holds only the in-frame ones, with some missing. Of approximately 74,000 clones listed, over 65% are singletons. Researchers isolated CD4+ T cells once 9 to 11 days of culture had elapsed. Every participant took two doses of the BNT162b2 or mRNA-1273 vaccine. V was trimmed by 2 bases and J by 6 bases, leaving 8 bases between them. The CDR3 spans 13 residues. Germline V gene sequence: CDR1 MNHEY, CDR2 SMNVEV (reference sequence). Comment on this clone: Its matching antigen is unknown.

Sequences were derived from CD4+ T cells from PBMCs cultured without peptide, sampled after COVID-19 vaccination. The receptor was isolated from a human donor who received a COVID-19 vaccine. The genes are TRBV27 and TRBJ1-5, with a possible D match to TRBD1 (5 bases). The CDR3 protein is CASSLARGQPQHF. CDR3 coding DNA: TGTGCCAGCAGTTTAGCGAGGGGTCAGCCCCAGCATTTT.